The 9 T cell receptor beta chains given below trace back to one sample, sequenced in a study of identical twins listed by TCRdb under 2016. The library was made by 5' RACE. Sequencing took place on an Illumina HiSeq 2000. TCRdb reanalyzed the raw reads on its own, using fastp at Q25 for trimming and MiXCR for clone calling, and kept in-frame beta chains. For every CDR3 protein sequence, its rows merge into one entry that carries the most common genes and DNA. In this sample the table shows some 440,000 distinct CDR3 sequences, around 24% of which occur a single time. The ten largest clones represent around 3% of the sample. This same sample was also taken into another study, of T cells expressing NK-cell markers.

Sequencing was carried out using CD4+ T cells sorted from blood. The receptors originated from a woman under 30 in good health.

Many counts were recorded for this clonotype. The gene calls are TRBV12-3 or TRBV12-4 and TRBJ1-1, with D tentatively TRBD1 (6 bases). CDR3 length: 13 amino acids. The ends were cut back, 4 bases at V and 4 bases at J, with 10 bases in the middle. The CDR3 DNA reads TGTGCCAGCAGTTACGGGGGCCTCACTGAAGCTTTCTTT. It is translated as CASSYGGLTEAFF.

The chain has TRBV6-2 or TRBV6-3 and TRBJ2-1, with TRBD2 as a possible D gene (5 bases). This CDR3 spans 16 amino acids. With 5 bases removed from V and 4 bases from J, the gap between germline ends came to 18 bases. CDR1 and CDR2 (germline): MNHEY, SVGEGT. As DNA, the CDR3 is TGTGCCAGCAGTCCCCTCACAAGCGGAGAGTACAATGAGCAGTTCTTC. Residues: CASSPLTSGEYNEQFF.

This clonotype has just a few counts. This chain joins TRBV20-1 and TRBJ1-1; D remains unclear. V was cut by 5 bases and J by 2 bases, with 12 bases left in between. The CDR3 loop spans 13 amino acids. From germline, CDR1 is DFQATT and CDR2 SNEGSKA (reference sequence). The CDR3 region is CSAEQGGNTEAFF. In nucleotides, the CDR3 is TGCAGTGCTGAACAAGGTGGAAACACTGAAGCTTTCTTT.

V is TRBV3-1 and J is TRBJ1-2, with 7 positions matching TRBD1. V trimming: 6 bases; J trimming: 7 bases; junction bases outside the gene matches: 11. CDR3 length: 14 amino acids. Per the germline V gene, CDR1 is LGHDT and CDR2 is YNNKEL (reference sequence). CDR3 coding DNA: TGTGCCAGCAGTCGCCTCGACAGGGCTTTTGGCTACACCTTC. Its translation is CASSRLDRAFGYTF.

The rearrangement links TRBV11-2 to TRBJ2-1; the D gene is possibly TRBD2 (6 bases). V lost 10 bases, J lost 0 bases, and 19 bases lay in between. Germline assignment: CDR1 SGHAT and CDR2 FQNNGV. The CDR3 totals 16 residues. The CDR3 DNA follows: TGTGCCACCGGGGGTCCGGAGCGGCACTCCTACAATGAGCAGTTCTTC. It codes for CATGGPERHSYNEQFF.

The chain couples TRBV12-5 to TRBJ2-5, with D perhaps assigned TRBD1 or TRBD2 (5 bases each). The CDR3 consists of 18 residues. V dropped 6 bases and J dropped 1 base, with 24 bases sitting between them. Germline V gives CDR1 LGHNT, CDR2 FRNRAP. CDR3 in amino acids: CASGYRRDGKVVQETQYF. The CDR3 DNA follows: TGTGCTAGTGGCTATCGCCGGGACGGAAAAGTAGTCCAAGAGACCCAGTACTTC.

This clonotype was observed at least ten times. The rearrangement links TRBV5-1 to TRBJ2-1; D possibly corresponds to TRBD1 (5 bases). The CDR3 runs 16 residues. V lost 0 bases and J 5 bases, leaving 15 bases between the germline ends. CDR1 is SGHRS and CDR2 is YFSETQ in the germline V gene. In DNA form, the CDR3 reads TGCGCCAGCAGCTTGGGTGGGGCCCTCAGCCACAATGAGCAGTTCTTC. Its translation is CASSLGGALSHNEQFF. Complete variable domain (other parts from reference TRBV5-1 and TRBJ2-1): KAGVTQTPRYLIKTRGQQVTLSCSPISGHRSVSWYQQTPGQGLQFLFEYFSETQRNKGNFPGRFSGRQFSNSRSEMNVSTLELGDSALYLCASSLGGALSHNEQFFGPGTRLTVL.

The chain carries TRBV20-1 and TRBJ2-7; D ambiguous. The CDR3 is made up of 12 amino acids. CDR1 and CDR2 (germline): DFQATT, SNEGSKA (reference sequence). The ends were cut back, 2 bases at V and 1 base at J, with 6 bases in the middle. DNA for the CDR3: TGCAGTGCTAGATTGGATTCCTACGAGCAGTACTTC. Translating it yields CSARLDSYEQYF.

This clonotype was observed a few times. The rearrangement uses TRBV20-1 and TRBJ2-3; D is tentatively TRBD1 or TRBD2 (6 bases each). V was shortened by 6 bases and J by 1 base, with 17 bases between the two germline ends. The germline gives CDR1 DFQATT, CDR2 SNEGSKA (reference sequence). The CDR3 runs 15 residues. CDR3 protein: CSAERGALGTDTQYF. In DNA, the CDR3 is TGCAGTGCCGAGAGGGGGGCCCTAGGCACAGATACGCAGTATTTT.